Below are 28 T cell receptor beta chains sequenced from a single sample in a study of blood T cell repertoires in COVID-19. The assay was immunoSEQ multiplex PCR, and TCRdb's table has in-frame clones only and misses some. The sample lists under 300,000 clones; 88% were seen once. Sequences were obtained from PBMCs or T cells enriched from blood (not recorded which). All receptors derive from a woman in her 50s who had recovered from COVID-19.

The V call is TRBV29-1, the J call TRBJ1-1, with D unresolved. CDR3 length: 14 residues. Germline V lookup: CDR1 SQVTM, CDR2 ANQGSEA. Trimming removed 5 bases at V and 4 bases at J, with 17 bases between. CDR3 in DNA: TGCAGCGTTCACCGTGGAGGGCCTGGCACTGAAGCTTTCTTT. Encoded protein: CSVHRGGPGTEAFF.

This sequence joins TRBV7-9 and TRBJ2-1; 9 bases match TRBD2. V shed 3 bases and J 8 bases; nucleotides not matched to a gene: 8. The CDR3 extends over 15 amino acids. Germline assignment: CDR1 SEHNR and CDR2 FQNEAQ (reference sequence). The DNA of the CDR3 is TGTGCCAGCAGCTTCGGGGCTAGCGGGATCTATGAGCAGTTCTTC. This sequence encodes CASSFGASGIYEQFF.

The gene calls are TRBV24-1 and TRBJ1-1; weak D call: TRBD1 (5 bases). The CDR3 runs to 13 residues. The V end lost 4 bases, the J end lost 6 bases, and 11 bases lay between the germline ends. Germline V gives CDR1 KGHDR, CDR2 SFDVKD. This chain's CDR3 is CATSDPGGSEAFF. The CDR3 bases are TGTGCCACCAGTGACCCGGGGGGGTCTGAAGCTTTCTTT.

This chain uses TRBV19 with TRBJ2-1; perhaps TRBD1 as D (5 bases). Deletions cut 2 bases from V and 7 bases from J, with 18 bases between. The germline V gene has CDR1 LNHDA and CDR2 SQIVND (reference sequence). The CDR3 is 16 amino acids. Here the CDR3 reads CASSISAGIDRNEQFF. CDR3 nucleotide sequence: TGTGCCAGTAGTATATCGGCAGGGATTGATCGTAATGAGCAGTTCTTC.

This chain uses TRBV6-5 with TRBJ1-1, with D perhaps matching TRBD1 (5 bases). Trimming stripped 4 bases from V and 7 bases from J, with 10 bases between. Germline lookup yields CDR1 MNHEY and CDR2 SVGAGI. The CDR3 loop spans 12 amino acids. The CDR3 DNA is TGTGCCAGCAGTTCCGGGGGGGTTGAAGCTTTCTTT. Its protein product is CASSSGGVEAFF.

The chain has TRBV28 and TRBJ2-2; 8 bases agree with TRBD2. After removal of 3 bases from V and 6 bases from J, the junction contained 6 bases not matched to a gene. CDR3 size: 15 residues. Per the germline V gene, CDR1 is MDHEN and CDR2 is SYDVKM. The CDR3 loop reads CASSLAGGYPGELFF. The CDR3 nucleotides read TGTGCCAGCAGTTTGGCGGGAGGATATCCCGGGGAGCTGTTTTTT.

The rearrangement joins TRBV20-1 to TRBJ2-5, with TRBD2 as a possible D gene (5 bases). The CDR3 contains 11 residues. Germline assignment: CDR1 DFQATT and CDR2 SNEGSKA (reference sequence). The chain's CDR3 is CSPGTQETQYF. DNA of the CDR3: TGCAGCCCGGGAACCCAAGAGACCCAGTACTTC.

This clone was counted between two and nine times. The chain employs TRBV20-1 and TRBJ2-1; D remains unclear. V dropped 3 bases and J dropped 8 bases, with 5 bases sitting between them. The germline gives CDR1 DFQATT, CDR2 SNEGSKA (reference sequence). This CDR3 contains 10 residues. The CDR3 sequence: CSASSYEQFF. The CDR3 nucleotides are TGCAGTGCTAGTAGCTATGAGCAGTTCTTC.

CDR3 sequence: CASSPRLAGSYNEQFF. The CDR3 bases are TGTGCCAGCAGCCCAAGACTAGCGGGATCATACAATGAGCAGTTCTTC. The genes are TRBV6-2 or TRBV6-3 and TRBJ2-1, with 11 bases fitting TRBD2. With V trimmed by 6 bases and J by 4 bases, 8 bases remained unmatched. There are 16 residues in the CDR3. Looked up from germline, CDR1 is MNHEY and CDR2 is SVGEGT.

This rearrangement joins TRBV9 to TRBJ2-5; D is ambiguous. Germline assignment: CDR1 SGDLS and CDR2 YYNGEE. The CDR3 extends over 14 amino acids. Trimming removed 3 bases at V and 2 bases at J, with 11 bases between. The CDR3 DNA sequence: TGTGCCAGCAGCGGCGACTCCACACAAGAGACCCAGTACTTC. It is translated as CASSGDSTQETQYF.

The V call is TRBV19, the J call TRBJ2-2, with TRBD2 matching 8 bases. Trimming removed 3 bases from V and 5 bases from J; junction bases left unmatched: 8. CDR1 and CDR2 (germline): LNHDA, SQIVND (reference sequence). CDR3 length: 16 amino acids. The CDR3 loop is CASSIPAGVRTGELFF. The CDR3 region has the DNA TGTGCCAGTAGTATCCCAGCGGGAGTGAGGACCGGGGAGCTGTTTTTT.

In regard to this clone: Other nucleotide sequences in the sample specify the same CDR3. The rearrangement links TRBV29-1 to TRBJ1-1, with D perhaps matching TRBD1 (5 bases). The CDR3 extends over 13 amino acids. Trimming shortened V by 6 bases and J by 0 bases, and 11 bases separated the two germline ends. Per germline, CDR1 SQVTM and CDR2 ANQGSEA. CDR3 bases: TGCAGCGTCGCGGGACGTATGAACACTGAAGCTTTCTTT. Its protein product is CSVAGRMNTEAFF.

CDR3 bases: TGTGCCAGCAGTGCTCAGGGTGGAGAGCAGTTCTTC. Amino acid sequence: CASSAQGGEQFF. V is TRBV25-1 and J is TRBJ2-1; D might be TRBD1 (5 bases). This CDR3 contains 12 residues. V dropped 4 bases and J dropped 10 bases, with 11 bases sitting between them. Germline V gene sequence: CDR1 MGHDK, CDR2 SYGVNS.

This clone was counted only a few times. The chain carries TRBV15 and TRBJ2-1; 10 bases match TRBD2. This CDR3 is 14 amino acids long. After removal of 3 bases from V and 6 bases from J, the junction contained 2 bases not matched to a gene. The germline gives CDR1 LNHNV, CDR2 YYDKDF (reference sequence). In DNA, the CDR3 is TGTGCCACCAGCAGGGGACTAGCGCCCAATGAGCAGTTCTTC. Its translation is CATSRGLAPNEQFF. Complete variable domain (other parts from reference TRBV15 and TRBJ2-1): DAMVIQNPRYQVTQFGKPVTLSCSQTLNHNVMYWYQQKSSQAPKLLFHYYDKDFNNEADTPDNFQSRRPNTSFCFLDIRSPGLGDTAMYLCATSRGLAPNEQFFGPGTRLTVL.

This chain links TRBV7-3 with TRBJ2-1; 9 bases agree with TRBD2. CDR1 and CDR2 (germline): SGHTA, FQGTGA. This CDR3 is 16 amino acids long. The trim removed 0 bases at V and 6 bases at J, leaving 6 bases unmatched. The CDR3 region has the DNA TGTGCCAGCAGCTTAACAGGGACTAGCTCTCGCAATGAGCAGTTCTTC. Its protein product is CASSLTGTSSRNEQFF.

This chain connects TRBV11-1 to TRBJ2-7, with 9 bases aligning to TRBD2. The V gene's germline CDR1 is SGHAT and CDR2 FQDESV (reference sequence). This CDR3 region has 14 residues. The V segment lost 2 bases and the J segment 2 bases; nucleotides outside the gene matches: 1. The CDR3 DNA follows: TGTGCCAGCAGCTTACTAGCGGGACCCTACGAGCAGTACTTC. Translated: CASSLLAGPYEQYF.

The chain employs TRBV9 and TRBJ1-2; 11 bases agree with TRBD1. The CDR3 spans 15 residues. V gave up 3 bases and J gave up 5 bases; unmatched junction bases: 6. Germline V gene sequence: CDR1 SGDLS, CDR2 YYNGEE. CDR3 amino acids: CASSAGQGASYGYTF. The CDR3 nucleotides read TGTGCCAGCAGCGCAGGACAGGGGGCAAGTTATGGCTACACCTTC.

The chain combines TRBV7-9 with TRBJ1-6; the match to TRBD1 covers 7 bases. Losses at the gene ends were 7 bases for V and 5 bases for J; bases not matched to a gene: 8. CDR1 SEHNR and CDR2 FQNEAQ come from the germline V gene (reference sequence). This CDR3 has 15 residues. CDR3 region: CASKRSGQNNSPLHF. The CDR3 coding sequence is TGTGCCAGCAAGCGATCGGGACAGAATAATTCACCCCTCCACTTT. The full variable domain, rest sourced from reference TRBV7-9 and TRBJ1-6, is DTGVSQNPRHKITKRGQNVTFRCDPISEHNRLYWYRQTLGQGPEFLTYFQNEAQLEKSRLLSDRFSAERPKGSFSTLEIQRTEQGDSAMYLCASKRSGQNNSPLHFGNGTRLTVT.

The chain uses TRBV5-1 and TRBJ2-7, with a weak D call TRBD1 (6 bases). Germline CDR1 and CDR2: SGHRS and YFSETQ. The CDR3 contains 15 residues. The V and J ends lost 2 bases and 3 bases respectively, with 15 bases between them. This CDR3 reads CASSLQGTGNYEQYF. The CDR3, as DNA: TGCGCCAGCAGCTTACAGGGTACAGGAAACTACGAGCAGTACTTC.

The chain is built from TRBV19 and TRBJ1-1; 7 nucleotides line up with TRBD1. CDR3 length: 15 amino acids. Germline lookup yields CDR1 LNHDA and CDR2 SQIVND (reference sequence). Germline trimming cut 6 bases from V and 1 base from J; bases unmatched to any gene: 8. The CDR3, as DNA: TGTGCCAGTAGACGTTTACAGGGGCGGAACACTGAAGCTTTCTTT. It yields the protein CASRRLQGRNTEAFF.

The V gene is TRBV6-5, the J gene TRBJ2-3; 7 bases match TRBD1. J gave up 2 bases and V 6 bases, and 5 bases lay outside the gene matches. CDR3 length equals 14 residues. The germline V gene has CDR1 MNHEY and CDR2 SVGAGI. This CDR3 reads CASSYGTDTDTQYF. CDR3 sequence (DNA): TGTGCCAGCAGCTATGGGACAGACACAGATACGCAGTATTTT.

The rearrangement uses TRBV28 and TRBJ2-7, with 9 bases aligning to TRBD1. V shed 1 base, J shed 5 bases, and the junction held 6 bases outside the gene matches. This CDR3 contains 15 residues. Germline V gene data show CDR1 as MDHEN and CDR2 as SYDVKM. Written as DNA, the CDR3 is TGTGCCAGCAGTTTATCTTGGGACAGGGACCACGAGCAGTACTTC. Amino acids: CASSLSWDRDHEQYF. Full variable domain (missing parts from reference TRBV28 and TRBJ2-7): DVKVTQSSRYLVKRTGEKVFLECVQDMDHENMFWYRQDPGLGLRLIYFSYDVKMKEKGDIPEGYSVSREKKERFSLILESASTNQTSMYLCASSLSWDRDHEQYFGPGTRLTVT.

The rearrangement links TRBV5-1 to TRBJ1-1; no firm D call. The CDR3 has 13 amino acids. Trimming pared 4 bases from V and 0 bases from J, leaving 7 bases between. CDR1 and CDR2 (germline): SGHRS, YFSETQ. The CDR3 region is CASSRLLNTEAFF. CDR3 sequence (DNA): TGCGCCAGCAGCCGACTGTTGAACACTGAAGCTTTCTTT.

This sequence joins TRBV19 and TRBJ2-5, with 8 bases aligning to TRBD2. J was trimmed by 3 bases and V by 1 base; bases with no gene match: 7. The CDR3 length is 16 residues. Germline CDR1 reads LNHDA; CDR2 reads SQIVND (reference sequence). CDR3 in DNA: TGTGCCAGTAGTATAGTCGGACTAGCAGCGAAAGAGACCCAGTACTTC. Protein product: CASSIVGLAAKETQYF.

The chain is built from TRBV19 and TRBJ2-6, with 7 bases matching TRBD1. The CDR3 length is 16 residues. Germline V CDR1 and CDR2: LNHDA, SQIVND (reference sequence). With V trimmed by 8 bases and J by 2 bases, 9 bases remained unmatched. CDR3 coding DNA: TGTGCCAGTGGACAGGTTGGAGCAGCTGGGGCCAACGTCCTGACTTTC. It encodes CASGQVGAAGANVLTF. Full variable domain (remainder filled in from reference TRBV19 and TRBJ2-6): DGGITQSPKYLFRKEGQNVTLSCEQNLNHDAMYWYRQDPGQGLRLIYYSQIVNDFQKGDIAEGYSVSREKKESFPLTVTSAQKNPTAFYLCASGQVGAAGANVLTFGAGSRLTVL.

This rearrangement joins TRBV11-2 to TRBJ2-1; weak D call: TRBD2 (6 bases). Germline assignment: CDR1 SGHAT and CDR2 FQNNGV. This CDR3 spans 15 amino acids. Trimming stripped 1 base from V and 7 bases from J, with 14 bases between. The CDR3 here is CASSLVEGKKNEQFF. DNA of the CDR3: TGTGCCAGCAGCTTAGTGGAGGGTAAGAAGAATGAGCAGTTCTTC.

The chain has TRBV3-1 (or the pseudogene TRBV3-2) and TRBJ1-6, with D possibly TRBD1 on 5 matching bases. Trimming took 1 base from V and 6 from J, leaving 10 bases between them. Germline V gene sequence: CDR1 LGHDT, CDR2 YNNKEL (reference sequence). This CDR3 spans 15 amino acids. CDR3 loop: CASSQGGGSNSPLHF. DNA of the CDR3: TGTGCCAGCAGCCAAGGTGGGGGGAGTAATTCACCCCTCCACTTT.

This chain connects TRBV20-1 to TRBJ2-7, with 9 nucleotides matching TRBD1. The CDR3 has 16 residues. CDR1 and CDR2 from the germline V gene are DFQATT and SNEGSKA (reference sequence). After removal of 3 bases from V and 3 bases from J, the junction contained 12 bases not matched to a gene. The CDR3 here is CSASKNHRGRGYEQYF. The CDR3 DNA reads as TGCAGTGCTAGTAAAAACCACAGGGGGCGAGGCTACGAGCAGTACTTC.